The 9 T cell receptor beta chains presented below share a single source sample, sequenced in a study of T cell responses to AZD1222 COVID-19 vaccine. Clones were sequenced by immunoSEQ multiplex PCR, and TCRdb holds only the in-frame ones, with some missing. The table has 95,000 to 150,000 clones, about 90% seen once. The starting material was peripheral blood, obtained 28 days after the second AZD1222 dose. All receptors derive from an adult who received the AZD1222 COVID-19 vaccine.

This clone was seen just once. This chain links TRBV6-4 with TRBJ1-1; tentatively, D is TRBD1 (5 bases). Between the trimmed V and J ends, which lost 6 bases and 5 bases, there was a span of 16 bases. Germline lookup yields CDR1 MRHNA and CDR2 SNTAGT. The CDR3 is 14 amino acids. The CDR3 region is CASSLHQGETEAFF. CDR3 DNA: TGTGCCAGCAGCCTCCATCAGGGTGAAACTGAAGCTTTCTTT.

This clone appeared once. The CDR3 DNA is TGTGCCAGCAGCAGGGACAAGGTGTACGAGCAGTACTTC. Residues: CASSRDKVYEQYF. This chain joins TRBV6-5 and TRBJ2-7, with D possibly being TRBD1 (6 bases). This CDR3 spans 13 amino acids. Germline loops: CDR1 MNHEY, CDR2 SVGAGI. V gave up 6 bases and J gave up 4 bases, with 13 bases separating them.

The V gene is TRBV6-5, the J gene TRBJ1-2; 8 bases are a match to TRBD1. Germline V CDR1 and CDR2: MNHEY, SVGAGI. J was trimmed by 3 bases and V by 6 bases; bases with no gene match: 3. The CDR3 contains 13 residues. In nucleotides, the CDR3 is TGTGCCAGCAGCCAGGGGGCTGACTATGGCTACACCTTC. The encoded protein is CASSQGADYGYTF.

J is TRBJ1-1 and V is TRBV2; 9 bases line up with TRBD1. Unmatched junction bases numbered 21, after V lost 7 bases and J lost 9 bases. Per the germline V gene, CDR1 is SNHLY and CDR2 is FYNNEI. The CDR3 is made up of 17 amino acids. CDR3 in amino acids: CASTPSGQGIDVSKAFF. The DNA of the CDR3 is TGTGCCAGCACCCCTAGTGGACAGGGGATTGATGTATCTAAAGCTTTCTTT.

The chain recombines TRBV11-1 with TRBJ1-1; 7 bases fit TRBD1. The CDR3 extends over 15 amino acids. V lost 5 bases and J lost 3; bases outside the gene matches: 9. Germline V CDR1 and CDR2: SGHAT, FQDESV (reference sequence). The CDR3, as DNA: TGTGCCAGCAGCATAAGACAGGGCGGGGACACTGAAGCTTTCTTT. Protein product: CASSIRQGGDTEAFF. Complete variable domain (other parts from reference TRBV11-1 and TRBJ1-1): EAEVAQSPRYKITEKSQAVAFWCDPISGHATLYWYRQILGQGPELLVQFQDESVVDDSQLPKDRFSAERLKGVDSTLKIQPAELGDSAMYLCASSIRQGGDTEAFFGQGTRLTVV.

The V gene is TRBV4-1, the J gene TRBJ2-1; 9 positions agree with TRBD2. This CDR3 is 15 amino acids long. The V gene end was trimmed by 3 bases and the J gene end by 10 bases; junction bases not matched to a gene: 10. Germline CDR1 is MGHRA and CDR2 is YSYEKL. The CDR3 bases are TGCGCCAGCAGCCACGACGGCGGGGGGGCATGGGAGCAGTTCTTC. Amino acid sequence: CASSHDGGGAWEQFF.

This chain uses TRBV19 with TRBJ2-5, with D perhaps matching TRBD1 or TRBD2 (5 bases each). The CDR3 runs 14 residues. Between the trimmed V and J ends, which lost 6 bases and 3 bases, there was a span of 14 bases. The germline gives CDR1 LNHDA, CDR2 SQIVND (reference sequence). The CDR3 DNA reads as TGTGCCAGTAGACCAGGCCTGGGGGAAGAGACCCAGTACTTC. This codes for CASRPGLGEETQYF.

This chain joins TRBV18 and TRBJ2-7; TRBD1 aligns across 8 bases. CDR1 KGHSH and CDR2 LQKENI come from the germline V gene. V trimming: 3 bases; J trimming: 7 bases; junction bases outside the gene matches: 5. The length of the CDR3 is 13 residues. CDR3 sequence: CASSPSTGAEQYF. DNA of the CDR3: TGTGCCAGCTCACCTTCGACAGGGGCAGAGCAGTACTTC.

There are a few counts of this clone. The chain couples TRBV3-1 (or the pseudogene TRBV3-2) to TRBJ1-4; tentatively, D is TRBD1 (5 bases). Germline CDR1 reads LGHDT; CDR2 reads YNNKEL (reference sequence). The CDR3 length is 15 residues. Trimming took 0 bases from V and 5 from J, leaving 10 bases between them. This chain's CDR3 is CASSQDWGPNEKLFF. For the CDR3, the DNA is TGTGCCAGCAGCCAAGATTGGGGACCGAATGAAAAACTGTTTTTT.